The rows below give T cell receptor beta chains drawn from one sample of a study of blood T cell repertoires in COVID-19. Libraries were prepared by immunoSEQ multiplex PCR; TCRdb keeps only in-frame clonotypes and omits some of them. The sample lists 84,000 or so clones, around 78% seen once, with roughly 38% in the top ten. Sequenced material: peripheral blood. These receptors all come from a man aged 55 to 69 with COVID-19, enrolled during active disease. Each CDR3 is given with its conserved first and last residue. A D gene is named only where the DNA matches it firmly. Size tells how often a clone was seen (once, few, many) or the class of an expanded clone, and some rows leave it out.

CDR3 DNA: TGTGCCAGCAGCTTAGGGCCCGGACTAGCGGGAGTAGGAGAGACCCAGTACTTC; CDR3 protein: CASSLGPGLAGVGETQYF; J gene: TRBJ2-5; CDR3 length: 18; D gene: TRBD2; clone size: NA; V gene: TRBV7-2
CDR3 DNA: TGCAGCGTTGACCGGGAGGGTGGGAACGAGCAGTACTTC; CDR3 protein: CSVDREGGNEQYF; J gene: TRBJ2-7; CDR3 length: 13; D gene: TRBD2; clone size: NA; V gene: TRBV29-1
CDR3 DNA: TGTGCCAGCAGCTTCGGGGGAGAGAGGACCGGGGAGCTGTTTTTT; CDR3 protein: CASSFGGERTGELFF; J gene: TRBJ2-2; CDR3 length: 15; D gene: NA; clone size: NA; V gene: TRBV5-4
CDR3 DNA: TGTGCCAGCAGCGCGACAGGGGGCTTCTATGGCTACACCTTC; CDR3 protein: CASSATGGFYGYTF; J gene: TRBJ1-2; CDR3 length: 14; D gene: TRBD1; clone size: NA; V gene: TRBV7-9
CDR3 DNA: TGTGCCAGTAGTAAGCGGGAGAAATACGAGCAGTACTTC; CDR3 protein: CASSKREKYEQYF; J gene: TRBJ2-7; CDR3 length: 13; D gene: TRBD2; clone size: NA; V gene: TRBV19
CDR3 DNA: TGTGCCAGCAGCGCTGGGACTAGTGGCGATGAGCAGTTCTTC; CDR3 protein: CASSAGTSGDEQFF; J gene: TRBJ2-1; CDR3 length: 14; D gene: TRBD2; clone size: NA; V gene: TRBV11-3
CDR3 DNA: TGCAGCGCCCGAGGGGGGGTGAACACTGAAGCTTTCTTT; CDR3 protein: CSARGGVNTEAFF; J gene: TRBJ1-1; CDR3 length: 13; D gene: NA; clone size: NA; V gene: TRBV29-1
CDR3 DNA: TGCGCCAGCAGCCAGACAGGGCCAGCCTCTTACGAGCAGTACTTC; CDR3 protein: CASSQTGPASYEQYF; J gene: TRBJ2-7; CDR3 length: 15; D gene: TRBD1; clone size: few; V gene: TRBV4-3
CDR3 DNA: TGTGCCAGTACAACGGACAGGTGGTCCTACGAGCAGTACTTC; CDR3 protein: CASTTDRWSYEQYF; J gene: TRBJ2-7; CDR3 length: 14; D gene: TRBD1; clone size: NA; V gene: TRBV19
CDR3 DNA: TGTGCCAGCAGCTCACTAGTGGTAGGGTACAATGAGCAGTTCTTC; CDR3 protein: CASSSLVVGYNEQFF; J gene: TRBJ2-1; CDR3 length: 15; D gene: NA; clone size: NA; V gene: TRBV11-3
CDR3 DNA: TGTGCCAGCTCGGTGGACAGGGGTAATCAGCCCCAGCATTTT; CDR3 protein: CASSVDRGNQPQHF; J gene: TRBJ1-5; CDR3 length: 14; D gene: TRBD1; clone size: NA; V gene: TRBV18
CDR3 DNA: TGTGCCAGCAGTTCCAGACAGGGACACACCTACGAGCAGTACTTC; CDR3 protein: CASSSRQGHTYEQYF; J gene: TRBJ2-7; CDR3 length: 15; D gene: TRBD1; clone size: NA; V gene: TRBV6-2/TRBV6-3
CDR3 DNA: TGTGCCAGCAGCTCATCAGGGGCTCATCAAGCTAACTATGGCTACACCTTC; CDR3 protein: CASSSSGAHQANYGYTF; J gene: TRBJ1-2; CDR3 length: 17; D gene: NA; clone size: NA; V gene: TRBV7-9
CDR3 DNA: TGCGCCAGCTGGGAGGGGAACTGGTCCTACGAGCAGTACTTC; CDR3 protein: CASWEGNWSYEQYF; J gene: TRBJ2-7; CDR3 length: 14; D gene: TRBD2; clone size: NA; V gene: TRBV10-1
CDR3 DNA: TGTGCCAGCAGCCTAGAAGACACCAGCATTTCACCCCTCCACTTT; CDR3 protein: CASSLEDTSISPLHF; J gene: TRBJ1-6; CDR3 length: 15; D gene: NA; clone size: once; V gene: TRBV11-3
CDR3 DNA: TGTGCCAGCAGCCAAGATAAGTTGGGGCAGGCCGAGTACTTC; CDR3 protein: CASSQDKLGQAEYF; J gene: TRBJ2-5; CDR3 length: 14; D gene: NA; clone size: NA; V gene: TRBV4-2
CDR3 DNA: TGTGCCAGCAGTTACTCGATGGGGACTAGCGTGACTGAGCAGTTCTTC; CDR3 protein: CASSYSMGTSVTEQFF; J gene: TRBJ2-1; CDR3 length: 16; D gene: TRBD2; clone size: NA; V gene: TRBV6-5
CDR3 DNA: TGTGCCTGGAGTGTACAACTAGCCCATCTCTCCTACAATGAGCAGTTCTTC; CDR3 protein: CAWSVQLAHLSYNEQFF; J gene: TRBJ2-1; CDR3 length: 17; D gene: NA; clone size: NA; V gene: TRBV30
CDR3 DNA: TGTGCCAGCAGTAGAAACGGACAGGGGCCGATTCAGCAGTACTTC; CDR3 protein: CASSRNGQGPIQQYF; J gene: TRBJ2-7; CDR3 length: 15; D gene: TRBD1; clone size: NA; V gene: TRBV27
CDR3 DNA: TGCGCCAGCAGCCAAGATGGGGGGGTGGTCACCGGGGAGCTGTTTTTT; CDR3 protein: CASSQDGGVVTGELFF; J gene: TRBJ2-2; CDR3 length: 16; D gene: TRBD2; clone size: NA; V gene: TRBV4-3
CDR3 DNA: TGTGCCAGCACAACCCGGACAGGTTCCTACGAGCAGTACTTC; CDR3 protein: CASTTRTGSYEQYF; J gene: TRBJ2-7; CDR3 length: 14; D gene: TRBD1; clone size: NA; V gene: TRBV6-5
CDR3 DNA: TGTGCCAGCAGTTACGCCGGGACAGACACTGAAGCTTTCTTT; CDR3 protein: CASSYAGTDTEAFF; J gene: TRBJ1-1; CDR3 length: 14; D gene: TRBD1; clone size: once; V gene: TRBV6-5
CDR3 DNA: TGTGCCAGCAGCTACGACAGGGGTCTGGCGCCTTTCTTT; CDR3 protein: CASSYDRGLAPFF; J gene: TRBJ1-1; CDR3 length: 13; D gene: TRBD1; clone size: NA; V gene: TRBV12-3/TRBV12-4
CDR3 DNA: TGTGCCAGCTCACTACGAGGGGCAGGGGCGGACACTGAAGCTTTCTTT; CDR3 protein: CASSLRGAGADTEAFF; J gene: TRBJ1-1; CDR3 length: 16; D gene: NA; clone size: NA; V gene: TRBV18
CDR3 DNA: TGTGCCAGCAGACGTCCGGACAGGGGGACTTATAGCAATCAGCCCCAGCATTTT; CDR3 protein: CASRRPDRGTYSNQPQHF; J gene: TRBJ1-5; CDR3 length: 18; D gene: TRBD1; clone size: NA; V gene: TRBV2
CDR3 DNA: TGTGCCAGCAGCCAGGCAGGGCCCCTTGGAAATGAGCAGTTCTTC; CDR3 protein: CASSQAGPLGNEQFF; J gene: TRBJ2-1; CDR3 length: 15; D gene: NA; clone size: NA; V gene: TRBV3-1/TRBV3-2
CDR3 DNA: TGTGCCAGCAGCCAAGGGAGGTTCGGCGGCTACACCTTC; CDR3 protein: CASSQGRFGGYTF; J gene: TRBJ1-2; CDR3 length: 13; D gene: NA; clone size: NA; V gene: TRBV14
CDR3 DNA: TGTGCCAGTAGTATTCGACAGGGGGCCGAGACCCAGTACTTC; CDR3 protein: CASSIRQGAETQYF; J gene: TRBJ2-5; CDR3 length: 14; D gene: TRBD1; clone size: NA; V gene: TRBV19
CDR3 DNA: TGTGCCAGCAGCGTAGGGGACTTCTCTAAGTCTGGAAACACCATATATTTT; CDR3 protein: CASSVGDFSKSGNTIYF; J gene: TRBJ1-3; CDR3 length: 17; D gene: NA; clone size: NA; V gene: TRBV9
CDR3 DNA: TGTGCCAGCAGCTTAGGACTAGTTTCCTACGAGCAGTACTTC; CDR3 protein: CASSLGLVSYEQYF; J gene: TRBJ2-7; CDR3 length: 14; D gene: NA; clone size: NA; V gene: TRBV7-2
CDR3 DNA: TGTGCCAGCAGCTTACCCCAAGGCGGGAGGGCAGGAAATGAGCAGTTCTTC; CDR3 protein: CASSLPQGGRAGNEQFF; J gene: TRBJ2-1; CDR3 length: 17; D gene: TRBD2; clone size: NA; V gene: TRBV11-3
CDR3 DNA: TGTGCCAGCAGTTCCAGGGACAGGTTAAGCTACACCTTC; CDR3 protein: CASSSRDRLSYTF; J gene: TRBJ1-2; CDR3 length: 13; D gene: TRBD1; clone size: NA; V gene: TRBV27
CDR3 DNA: TGTGCCAGCAGCTCCGGGATCTCTAATGAAAAACTGTTTTTT; CDR3 protein: CASSSGISNEKLFF; J gene: TRBJ1-4; CDR3 length: 14; D gene: NA; clone size: NA; V gene: TRBV5-5
CDR3 DNA: TGTGCCAGCCCGGACAGGGGGCTGGACACCGGGGAGCTGTTTTTT; CDR3 protein: CASPDRGLDTGELFF; J gene: TRBJ2-2; CDR3 length: 15; D gene: TRBD1; clone size: NA; V gene: TRBV7-9
CDR3 DNA: TGTGCCAGCAGGGAGAGAGAAGAGACCCAGTACTTC; CDR3 protein: CASREREETQYF; J gene: TRBJ2-5; CDR3 length: 12; D gene: NA; clone size: NA; V gene: TRBV12-3/TRBV12-4
CDR3 DNA: TGTGCCAGCAGTCCGGGACTCCCACAAGAGACCCAGTACTTC; CDR3 protein: CASSPGLPQETQYF; J gene: TRBJ2-5; CDR3 length: 14; D gene: NA; clone size: NA; V gene: TRBV2
CDR3 DNA: TGCGCCAGCAGCCAAGATAGGACAGGGGTTGAAAAACTGTTTTTT; CDR3 protein: CASSQDRTGVEKLFF; J gene: TRBJ1-4; CDR3 length: 15; D gene: TRBD1; clone size: NA; V gene: TRBV4-3
CDR3 DNA: TGTGCCAGTAGAGACGGACAGGGAGGCAATCAGCCCCAGCATTTT; CDR3 protein: CASRDGQGGNQPQHF; J gene: TRBJ1-5; CDR3 length: 15; D gene: TRBD1; clone size: NA; V gene: TRBV19
CDR3 DNA: TGTGCCAGTGGACAGGGGGGTCGTGTAGATACGCAGTATTTT; CDR3 protein: CASGQGGRVDTQYF; J gene: TRBJ2-3; CDR3 length: 14; D gene: TRBD1; clone size: NA; V gene: TRBV19
CDR3 DNA: TGTGCCAGCAGTGAAGCGCAGTATTCACCCCTCCACTTT; CDR3 protein: CASSEAQYSPLHF; J gene: TRBJ1-6; CDR3 length: 13; D gene: NA; clone size: NA; V gene: TRBV2
CDR3 DNA: TGTGCCAGCAGTTTGGGAGGGACAGGGTTTTACGAGCAGTACTTC; CDR3 protein: CASSLGGTGFYEQYF; J gene: TRBJ2-7; CDR3 length: 15; D gene: TRBD1; clone size: NA; V gene: TRBV27
CDR3 DNA: TGCGCCAGCAGCCAAGATGCAGTCGGGGGAAACACCATATATTTT; CDR3 protein: CASSQDAVGGNTIYF; J gene: TRBJ1-3; CDR3 length: 15; D gene: NA; clone size: few; V gene: TRBV4-3
CDR3 DNA: TGTGCCAGCAGCTTGGACTTCCTCGGGAATTCACCCCTCCACTTT; CDR3 protein: CASSLDFLGNSPLHF; J gene: TRBJ1-6; CDR3 length: 15; D gene: NA; clone size: few; V gene: TRBV5-6
CDR3 DNA: TGTCCCAGCCGCTGGGGCGGGGGGGGGAGGGCCCTCCCTGGGTATTTT; CDR3 protein: CPSRWGGGGRALPGYF; J gene: TRBJ2-3; CDR3 length: 16; D gene: TRBD2; clone size: NA; V gene: TRBV5-5
CDR3 DNA: TGTGCCAGCAGTGAATCGAGTGGGGGCATGTATGGCTACACCTTC; CDR3 protein: CASSESSGGMYGYTF; J gene: TRBJ1-2; CDR3 length: 15; D gene: NA; clone size: NA; V gene: TRBV6-1
CDR3 DNA: TGTGCCAGTAGTCCACGACAGGGACGAGCTGGCTACACCTTC; CDR3 protein: CASSPRQGRAGYTF; J gene: TRBJ1-2; CDR3 length: 14; D gene: TRBD1; clone size: NA; V gene: TRBV19
CDR3 DNA: TGTGCCAGCAGCAAGCGACAGGGGGCGCTTGGAGATACGCAGTATTTT; CDR3 protein: CASSKRQGALGDTQYF; J gene: TRBJ2-3; CDR3 length: 16; D gene: TRBD1; clone size: NA; V gene: TRBV9
CDR3 DNA: TGTGCCAGCAGCCCACTTGGGACTAGCGGGAGTTACGAGCAGTACTTC; CDR3 protein: CASSPLGTSGSYEQYF; J gene: TRBJ2-7; CDR3 length: 16; D gene: TRBD2; clone size: NA; V gene: TRBV9
CDR3 DNA: TGTGCCAGCAGTTACTCGAGGCAGGGGACCCACGAGCAGTACTTC; CDR3 protein: CASSYSRQGTHEQYF; J gene: TRBJ2-7; CDR3 length: 15; D gene: NA; clone size: NA; V gene: TRBV6-2/TRBV6-3
CDR3 DNA: TGCAGCGTGGTAACAGGGGGCGCGAATCAGCCCCAGCATTTT; CDR3 protein: CSVVTGGANQPQHF; J gene: TRBJ1-5; CDR3 length: 14; D gene: TRBD1; clone size: NA; V gene: TRBV29-1
CDR3 DNA: TGTGCCAGCAGCTTTAGGGGGTGGAAGTCCTACGAGCAGTACTTC; CDR3 protein: CASSFRGWKSYEQYF; J gene: TRBJ2-7; CDR3 length: 15; D gene: NA; clone size: many; V gene: TRBV11-3